The 27 T cell receptor beta chains below come from one sample, sequenced in a study of glioma-infiltrating T cells after dendritic cell vaccination listed by TCRdb under 2016. What this sample's time point label stands for: after dendritic cell vaccination, including at tumor progression/relapse. The library was made by the immunoSEQ multiplex PCR assay. TCRdb retrieved this table from immuneACCESS and kept in-frame rearrangements only. Not all clones are present; in checked studies, unresolved V genes account for under half, and no reason is known for the remainder. Across this sample there are roughly 60,000 clones, with about 86% seen only once. The ten largest clones take up less than 20% of the sample. This sample comprised blood, obtained after dendritic cell vaccination. Receptors originate from a human donor with glioblastoma.

V is TRBV9 and J is TRBJ2-1, with TRBD2 identical over 13 bases. Germline CDR1 is SGDLS and CDR2 is YYNGEE. CDR3 length equals 18 residues. V shed 3 bases and J 3 bases; nucleotides not matched to a gene: 9. As DNA, the CDR3 is TGTGCCAGCAGCGCAAGGACTAGCGGGGGTGGGGTCTACAATGAGCAGTTCTTC. It translates to CASSARTSGGGVYNEQFF.

The CDR3 spells CASSQTLLGAGYEQYF. CDR3 nucleotides: TGTGCCAGCAGCCAAACCCTTCTTGGGGCAGGCTACGAGCAGTACTTC. This sequence joins TRBV11-2 and TRBJ2-7; maybe TRBD1 (5 bases). With 5 bases removed from V and 3 bases from J, the gap between germline ends came to 20 bases. The length of the CDR3 is 16 residues. CDR1 and CDR2 from the germline V gene are SGHAT and FQNNGV.

The chain links TRBV4-1 to TRBJ1-5; D not certain. CDR1 and CDR2 from the germline V gene are MGHRA and YSYEKL. This CDR3 has 16 amino acids. Trimming pared 0 bases from V and 3 bases from J, leaving 12 bases between. The CDR3: CASSQDSPDFNQPQHF. The CDR3 coding sequence is TGCGCCAGCAGCCAAGATTCTCCAGACTTCAATCAGCCCCAGCATTTT.

This chain uses TRBV5-1 with TRBJ2-1; 12 bases fit TRBD2. CDR3 size: 16 residues. Trimming cost V 6 bases and J 4 bases; bases outside gene matches: 8. CDR1 and CDR2 (germline): SGHRS, YFSETQ. The DNA for the CDR3 is TGCGCCAGCAAACTAGCGGGGGGTCCAAAATACAATGAGCAGTTCTTC. Residues: CASKLAGGPKYNEQFF.

The rearrangement links TRBV13 to TRBJ1-2; D remains unclear. This CDR3 region has 15 residues. Germline-derived CDR1 and CDR2 are PRHDT and FYEKMQ (reference sequence). Trimming stripped 1 base from V and 1 base from J, with 10 bases between. The CDR3 protein is CASSLVRGYNYGYTF. DNA of the CDR3: TGTGCCAGCAGCTTAGTACGAGGCTATAACTATGGCTACACCTTC.

The chain couples TRBV6-5 to TRBJ2-2; no clear D gene. The CDR3 covers 15 residues. Germline values: CDR1 MNHEY, CDR2 SVGAGI. Trimming took off 0 bases at V and 2 bases at J, with 7 bases between the two ends. Written as DNA, the CDR3 is TGTGCCAGCAGTTACTCCAACAGAAACACCGGGGAGCTGTTTTTT. It translates to CASSYSNRNTGELFF.

V usage is TRBV5-1 and J usage is TRBJ1-3, with D possibly matching TRBD1 (5 bases). This CDR3 region has 15 residues. CDR1 SGHRS and CDR2 YFSETQ come from the germline V gene. V lost 4 bases and J lost 0, with 11 bases in between. CDR3 in DNA: TGCGCCAGCAGCCCCGGAGACAGCTCTGGAAACACCATATATTTT. Its translation: CASSPGDSSGNTIYF.

The chain is built from TRBV4-2 and TRBJ1-3; D gene uncertain. The V end lost 4 bases, the J end lost 4 bases, and 20 bases lay between the germline ends. Germline values: CDR1 LGHNA, CDR2 YNFKEQ. The CDR3 loop spans 17 amino acids. This CDR3 is CASSLSEDRAGGNTIYF. The CDR3 nucleotides are TGTGCCAGCAGCCTTTCTGAGGACCGGGCGGGGGGAAACACCATATATTTT.

This clone was observed a single time. V usage is TRBV9 and J usage is TRBJ1-3; 7 bases line up with TRBD1. The V and J ends lost 3 bases and 0 bases, in that order; junction bases with no gene match: 9. This CDR3 contains 17 residues. The germline gives CDR1 SGDLS, CDR2 YYNGEE. CDR3: CASSARDRSFSGNTIYF. The CDR3 DNA reads TGTGCCAGCAGCGCCCGGGACAGATCTTTCTCTGGAAACACCATATATTTT.

V usage is TRBV5-4 and J usage is TRBJ2-5, with 12 bases matching TRBD2. V trimming: 2 bases; J trimming: 5 bases; junction bases outside the gene matches: 10. Germline V CDR1 and CDR2: SGHNT, YYREEE (reference sequence). The CDR3 is 17 amino acids. In DNA form, the CDR3 reads TGTGCCAGCAGCTTTCCAGAACTAGCGGGGGGAGGGGAGACCCAGTACTTC. Its translation: CASSFPELAGGGETQYF. The full variable domain, its missing parts supplied by reference TRBV5-4 and TRBJ2-5, is ETGVTQSPTHLIKTRGQQVTLRCSSQSGHNTVSWYQQALGQGPQFIFQYYREEENGRGNFPPRFSGLQFPNYSSELNVNALELDDSALYLCASSFPELAGGGETQYFGPGTRLLVL.

This clone was seen only once. The chain joins TRBV18 to TRBJ1-2, with TRBD1 matching over 9 bases. Germline values: CDR1 KGHSH, CDR2 LQKENI. The V and J ends lost 5 bases and 6 bases, in that order; junction bases with no gene match: 7. This CDR3 has 14 amino acids. The CDR3 spells CASSKSGTGNGYTF. DNA of the CDR3: TGTGCCAGCTCAAAGTCCGGGACAGGGAATGGCTACACCTTC.

The chain links TRBV7-2 to TRBJ2-1, with 8 bases that match TRBD2. V was clipped by 5 bases and J by 2 bases; unmatched bases: 11. The germline V gene encodes CDR1 SGHTA and CDR2 FQGNSA. The CDR3 is 17 residues long. The CDR3 here is CASSPSQRGHPYNEQFF. CDR3 DNA: TGTGCCAGCAGCCCGAGCCAGCGGGGGCATCCCTACAATGAGCAGTTCTTC. Drawing the rest from reference TRBV7-2 and TRBJ2-1, the complete variable domain is GAGVSQSPSNKVTEKGKDVELRCDPISGHTALYWYRQSLGQGLEFLIYFQGNSAPDKSGLPSDRFSAERTGGSVSTLTIQRTQQEDSAVYLCASSPSQRGHPYNEQFFGPGTRLTVL.

This clone turned up a few times. The rearrangement links TRBV7-3 to TRBJ1-2; D may be TRBD1 (5 bases). Trimming took off 5 bases at V and 5 bases at J, with 18 bases between the two ends. The CDR3 is 15 amino acids. CDR1 and CDR2 from the germline V gene are SGHTA and FQGTGA. DNA of the CDR3: TGTGCCAGCAGCATACCGATCGGGACTCGGTATGGCTACACCTTC. Translating gives CASSIPIGTRYGYTF. The full variable domain, rest sourced from reference TRBV7-3 and TRBJ1-2, is GAGVSQTPSNKVTEKGKYVELRCDPISGHTALYWYRQSLGQGPEFLIYFQGTGAADDSGLPNDRFFAVRPEGSVSTLKIQRTERGDSAVYLCASSIPIGTRYGYTFGSGTRLTVV.

J is TRBJ1-2 and V is TRBV11-2; D remains ambiguous. Per the germline V gene, CDR1 is SGHAT and CDR2 is FQNNGV. Trimming cost V 1 base and J 9 bases, with 12 bases left between them. This CDR3 has 13 amino acids. The CDR3 sequence is CASSLGTGRSYTF. For the CDR3, the DNA is TGTGCCAGCAGCTTAGGAACGGGGAGAAGCTACACCTTC.

V and J are TRBV6-6 and TRBJ2-3; 8 bases are a match to TRBD2. Unmatched junction bases numbered 6, after V lost 0 bases and J lost 4 bases. CDR3 length: 16 amino acids. Looked up from germline, CDR1 is MNHNY and CDR2 is SVGAGI (reference sequence). Here the CDR3 reads CASSYSGGGKADTQYF. CDR3 nucleotide sequence: TGTGCCAGCAGTTACTCCGGGGGGGGGAAAGCAGATACGCAGTATTTT.

This clone has just one count. The chain has TRBV7-9 and TRBJ2-5, with 12 bases that match TRBD2. J was trimmed by 5 bases and V by 3 bases; bases with no gene match: 10. Germline V gene sequence: CDR1 SEHNR, CDR2 FQNEAQ (reference sequence). The CDR3 loop spans 17 amino acids. The CDR3 coding sequence is TGTGCCAGCAGCTTCGGGCTAGCGGGGGGGACCCGGGAGACCCAGTACTTC. Encoded protein: CASSFGLAGGTRETQYF.

The chain uses TRBV7-8 and TRBJ1-6; D is undetermined. Trimming removed 1 base from V and 6 bases from J, with 7 bases in between. There are 14 residues in the CDR3. In germline, CDR1 is SGHVS, CDR2 FQNEAQ. The CDR3 spells CASSLGYTNSPLHF. Written as DNA, the CDR3 is TGTGCCAGCAGCTTAGGTTACACTAATTCACCCCTCCACTTT.

In the case of this clone: One end of the junction varies from germline; a read error may be responsible. This chain joins TRBV6-1 and TRBJ1-1; TRBD1 is a possible D gene (5 bases). The length of the CDR3 is 14 residues. CDR1 and CDR2 (germline): MNHNS, SASEGT. As DNA, the CDR3 is TGTGCCAGCAGGGAAGGACAATTGAACACTGAAGCTTTCTTT. This translates into CASREGQLNTEAFF.

The chain joins TRBV5-1 to TRBJ1-2; D is unclear. Looked up from germline, CDR1 is SGHRS and CDR2 is YFSETQ. The CDR3 contains 13 residues. Between the trimmed V and J ends, which lost 5 bases and 2 bases, there was a span of 10 bases. The DNA of the CDR3 is TGCGCCAGCAGGTGGGCAGAGAACTATGGCTACACCTTC. Translating gives CASRWAENYGYTF.

The chain links TRBV2 to TRBJ2-2; 8 bases match TRBD1. Germline V gives CDR1 SNHLY, CDR2 FYNNEI. V was pared by 6 bases and J by 6 bases, with 3 bases of the junction left unmatched. The CDR3 sequence is 13 residues long. The CDR3 nucleotides read TGTGCCAGCAGGAGACAGGGGCCCGGGGAGCTGTTTTTT. Translated: CASRRQGPGELFF.

The J gene is TRBJ2-3, the V gene TRBV5-1, with 9 bases matching TRBD2. This CDR3 is 16 amino acids long. In germline, CDR1 is SGHRS, CDR2 YFSETQ. V dropped 3 bases and J dropped 2; count of bases not matched to a gene: 7. The CDR3 DNA reads TGCGCCAGCAGCTCCACCACTAGCGGGCACACAGATACGCAGTATTTT. As protein: CASSSTTSGHTDTQYF. The full variable domain, completed using reference TRBV5-1 and TRBJ2-3, is KAGVTQTPRYLIKTRGQQVTLSCSPISGHRSVSWYQQTPGQGLQFLFEYFSETQRNKGNFPGRFSGRQFSNSRSEMNVSTLELGDSALYLCASSSTTSGHTDTQYFGPGTRLTVL.

The chain has TRBV10-2 and TRBJ2-1; 8 bases line up with TRBD1. The CDR3 length is 14 residues. V lost 6 bases and J lost 4; bases outside the gene matches: 5. Germline V gene sequence: CDR1 WSHSY, CDR2 SAAADI. Here the CDR3 reads CASSTGGSYNEQFF. The CDR3 DNA sequence: TGCGCCAGCAGCACAGGGGGGTCTTACAATGAGCAGTTCTTC.

The rearrangement joins TRBV27 to TRBJ2-5; 11 bases agree with TRBD2. V gave up 6 bases and J gave up 5 bases; unmatched junction bases: 8. The CDR3 consists of 15 residues. CDR1 MNHEY and CDR2 SMNVEV come from the germline V gene (reference sequence). The CDR3 bases are TGTGCCAGCAGCGTTAGCGGGGGGGCCCCGGAGACCCAGTACTTC. Protein: CASSVSGGAPETQYF.

V is TRBV30 and J is TRBJ1-4; D is unclear. V was shortened by 4 bases and J by 4 bases, with 10 bases between the two germline ends. The V gene's germline CDR1 is GTSNPN and CDR2 SVGIG (reference sequence). This CDR3 contains 13 residues. CDR3 protein: CAWNKWHNEKLFF. The DNA of the CDR3 is TGTGCCTGGAATAAATGGCATAATGAAAAACTGTTTTTT.

The chain is built from TRBV27 and TRBJ2-5, with TRBD1 matching 8 bases. Germline V gene data show CDR1 as MNHEY and CDR2 as SMNVEV (reference sequence). CDR3 length: 13 amino acids. V was clipped by 5 bases and J by 4 bases; unmatched bases: 3. CDR3 in DNA: TGTGCCAGCAGTCCAGGGGGCCCAGAGACCCAGTACTTC. Residues: CASSPGGPETQYF.

The chain is built from TRBV7-2 and TRBJ2-7, with D unclear. CDR1 is SGHTA and CDR2 is FQGNSA in the germline V gene. Trimming stripped 3 bases from V and 3 bases from J, with 12 bases between. The CDR3 covers 14 residues. CDR3 region: CASSFELRYYEQYF. The DNA of the CDR3 is TGTGCCAGCAGCTTCGAGTTGAGATACTACGAGCAGTACTTC.

The chain is built from TRBV9 and TRBJ2-3, with a possible D match to TRBD2 (6 bases). This CDR3 region has 13 residues. Germline loops: CDR1 SGDLS, CDR2 YYNGEE. V dropped 8 bases and J dropped 1 base, with 11 bases sitting between them. The DNA for the CDR3 is TGTGCCAGTTCCCGCGGGGGCACAGATACGCAGTATTTT. This sequence encodes CASSRGGTDTQYF.